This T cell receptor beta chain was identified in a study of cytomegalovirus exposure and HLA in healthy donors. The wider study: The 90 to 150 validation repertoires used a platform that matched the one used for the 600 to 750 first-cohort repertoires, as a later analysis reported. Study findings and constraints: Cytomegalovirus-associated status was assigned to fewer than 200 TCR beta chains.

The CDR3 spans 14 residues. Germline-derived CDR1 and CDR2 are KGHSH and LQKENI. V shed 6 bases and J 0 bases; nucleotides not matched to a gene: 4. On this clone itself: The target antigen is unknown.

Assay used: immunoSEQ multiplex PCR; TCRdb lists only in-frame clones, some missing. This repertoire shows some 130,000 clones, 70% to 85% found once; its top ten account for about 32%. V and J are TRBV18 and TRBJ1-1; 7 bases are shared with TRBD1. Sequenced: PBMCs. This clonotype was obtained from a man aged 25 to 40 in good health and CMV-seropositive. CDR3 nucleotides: TGTGCCAGCTCGCTAACAGGGGTGAACACTGAAGCTTTCTTT. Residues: CASSLTGVNTEAFF.